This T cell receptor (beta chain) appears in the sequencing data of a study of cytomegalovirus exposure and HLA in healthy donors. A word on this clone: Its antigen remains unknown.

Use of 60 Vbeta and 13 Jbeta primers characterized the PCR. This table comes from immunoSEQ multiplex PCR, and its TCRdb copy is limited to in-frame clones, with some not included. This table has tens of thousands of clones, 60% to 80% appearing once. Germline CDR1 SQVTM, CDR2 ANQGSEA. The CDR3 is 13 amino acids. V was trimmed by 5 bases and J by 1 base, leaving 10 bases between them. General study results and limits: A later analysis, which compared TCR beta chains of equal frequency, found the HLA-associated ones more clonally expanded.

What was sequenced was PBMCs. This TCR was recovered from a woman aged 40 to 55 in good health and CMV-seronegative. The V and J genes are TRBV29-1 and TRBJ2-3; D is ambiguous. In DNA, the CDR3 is TGCAGCGTTAGTCAAGGAGGCACAGATACGCAGTATTTT. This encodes CSVSQGGTDTQYF.